A single sample gave rise to the 5 T cell receptor beta chains below, sequenced in a study of blood T cell repertoires in COVID-19. Some clones are missing from TCRdb's copy, which holds only in-frame ones; the method was immunoSEQ multiplex PCR. The sample contains approximately 270,000 clones, around nine tenths of which appear only once. The sample taken for sequencing was peripheral blood. These receptors were collected from a man aged 25-40 years with acute or convalescent COVID-19.

V and J are TRBV7-8 and TRBJ2-1, with D perhaps matching TRBD2 (6 bases). CDR3 length: 16 amino acids. Per the germline V gene, CDR1 is SGHVS and CDR2 is FQNEAQ. Trimming pared 3 bases from V and 0 bases from J, leaving 12 bases between. The CDR3 coding sequence is TGTGCCAGCAGCTTCGATAGCGGTAGCTCCTACAATGAGCAGTTCTTC. Residues: CASSFDSGSSYNEQFF.

The chain couples TRBV5-6 to TRBJ1-1; unclear D gene. The V gene lost 2 bases and the J gene lost 6 bases, with 11 bases spanning the gap. From germline, CDR1 is SGHDT and CDR2 YYEEEE. The CDR3 loop spans 13 amino acids. The CDR3 nucleotides are TGTGCCAGCAGCTTAGCCGAGCGGGCTGAAGCTTTCTTT. Amino acid sequence: CASSLAERAEAFF. Full variable domain (rest looked up from reference TRBV5-6 and TRBJ1-1): DAGVTQSPTHLIKTRGQQVTLRCSPKSGHDTVSWYQQALGQGPQFIFQYYEEEERQRGNFPDRFSGHQFPNYSSELNVNALLLGDSALYLCASSLAERAEAFFGQGTRLTVV.

V usage is TRBV3-1 (or the pseudogene TRBV3-2) and J usage is TRBJ1-2; 10 nucleotides agree with TRBD1. The germline CDR1 and CDR2 sequences are LGHDT and YNNKEL (reference sequence). J lost 8 bases, V lost 7 bases, and 7 bases had no gene match. The CDR3 consists of 13 residues. The CDR3 DNA sequence: TGTGCCAGCACTACCGACAGGGGGCAAGGCTACACCTTC. It encodes CASTTDRGQGYTF.

The gene calls are TRBV11-3 and TRBJ2-2, with D perhaps matching TRBD1 (6 bases). CDR3 length: 15 residues. Germline V lookup: CDR1 SGHNT, CDR2 YENEEA. Trimming took 0 bases from V and 6 from J, leaving 11 bases between them. CDR3 DNA sequence: TGTGCCAGCAGCTTAGATTCGACAGGCGCCGGGGAGCTGTTTTTT. This codes for CASSLDSTGAGELFF.

The rearrangement uses TRBV12-5 and TRBJ1-1; D perhaps matches TRBD1 (5 bases). V was pared by 6 bases and J by 3 bases, with 14 bases between. Germline V gives CDR1 LGHNT, CDR2 FRNRAP. The CDR3 consists of 14 residues. CDR3 nucleotides: TGTGCTAGTGGACCCGGGGGTGCGGACACTGAAGCTTTCTTT. This translates into CASGPGGADTEAFF.